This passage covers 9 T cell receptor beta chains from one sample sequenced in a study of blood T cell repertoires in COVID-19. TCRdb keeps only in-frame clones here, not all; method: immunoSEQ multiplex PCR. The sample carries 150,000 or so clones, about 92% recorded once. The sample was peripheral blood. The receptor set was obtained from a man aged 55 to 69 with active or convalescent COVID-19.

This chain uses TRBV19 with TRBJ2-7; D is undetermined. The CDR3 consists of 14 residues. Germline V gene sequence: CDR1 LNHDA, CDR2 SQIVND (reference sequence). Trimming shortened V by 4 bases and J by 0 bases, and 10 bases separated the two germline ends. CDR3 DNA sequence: TGTGCCAGTAGTAGCCGCTCTATCTCCTACGAGCAGTACTTC. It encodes CASSSRSISYEQYF.

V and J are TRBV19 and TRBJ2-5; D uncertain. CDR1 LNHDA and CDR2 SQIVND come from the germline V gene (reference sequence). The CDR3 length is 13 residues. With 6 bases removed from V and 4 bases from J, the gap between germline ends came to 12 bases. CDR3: CASSLQIAETQYF. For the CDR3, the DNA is TGTGCCAGTAGCCTACAGATTGCAGAGACCCAGTACTTC.

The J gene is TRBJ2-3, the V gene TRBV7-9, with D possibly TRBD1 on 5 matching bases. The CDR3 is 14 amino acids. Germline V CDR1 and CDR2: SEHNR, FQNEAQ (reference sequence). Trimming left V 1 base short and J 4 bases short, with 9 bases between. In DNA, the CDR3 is TGTGCCAGCAGCTTAGGGCAGGGTGCAGATACGCAGTATTTT. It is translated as CASSLGQGADTQYF.

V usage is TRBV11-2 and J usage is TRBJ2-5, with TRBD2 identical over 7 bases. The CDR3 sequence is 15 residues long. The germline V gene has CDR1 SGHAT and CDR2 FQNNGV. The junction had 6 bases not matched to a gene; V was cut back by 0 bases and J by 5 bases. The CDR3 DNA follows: TGTGCCAGCAGCTTAGATTCGGGGGGAACGGAGACCCAGTACTTC. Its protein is CASSLDSGGTETQYF.

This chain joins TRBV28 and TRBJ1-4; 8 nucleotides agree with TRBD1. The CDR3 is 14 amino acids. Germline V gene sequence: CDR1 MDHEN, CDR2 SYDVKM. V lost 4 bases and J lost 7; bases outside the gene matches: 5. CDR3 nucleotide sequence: TGTGCCAGCAGTTCGCCAGGGGGCAGTGAAAAACTGTTTTTT. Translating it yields CASSSPGGSEKLFF.

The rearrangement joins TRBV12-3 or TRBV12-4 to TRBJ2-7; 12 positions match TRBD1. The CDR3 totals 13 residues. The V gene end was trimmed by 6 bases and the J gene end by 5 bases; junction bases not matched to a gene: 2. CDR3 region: CASRGQGANEQYF. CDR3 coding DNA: TGTGCCAGCAGGGGACAGGGGGCTAACGAGCAGTACTTC.

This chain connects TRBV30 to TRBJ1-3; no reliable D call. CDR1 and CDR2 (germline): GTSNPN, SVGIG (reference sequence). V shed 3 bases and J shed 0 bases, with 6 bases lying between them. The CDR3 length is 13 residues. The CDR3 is CAWSGVSGNTIYF. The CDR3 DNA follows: TGTGCCTGGAGCGGAGTCTCTGGAAACACCATATATTTT.

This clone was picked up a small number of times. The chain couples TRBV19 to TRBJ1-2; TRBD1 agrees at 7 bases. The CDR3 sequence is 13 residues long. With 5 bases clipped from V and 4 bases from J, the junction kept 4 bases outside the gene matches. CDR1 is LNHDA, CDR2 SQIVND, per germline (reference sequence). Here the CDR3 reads CASSETGVYGYTF. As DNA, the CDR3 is TGTGCCAGTAGTGAAACAGGGGTCTATGGCTACACCTTC.

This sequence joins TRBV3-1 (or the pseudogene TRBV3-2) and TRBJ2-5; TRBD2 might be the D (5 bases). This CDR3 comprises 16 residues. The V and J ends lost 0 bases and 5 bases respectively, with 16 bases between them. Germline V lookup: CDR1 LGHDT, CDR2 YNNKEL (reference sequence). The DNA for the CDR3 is TGTGCCAGCAGCCAAGATCCTGTTCTAGCATTGGAGACCCAGTACTTC. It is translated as CASSQDPVLALETQYF.